This note documents a single TCR beta chain sequence. Its antigen is still unknown. CDR3 length equals 14 residues. Trimming took off 2 bases at V and 1 base at J, with 8 bases between the two ends. Germline-derived CDR1 and CDR2 are MNHEY and SVGAGI. Unique molecular identifiers tagged the TCRbeta library. Using its own MiXCR run on the PCR reads, TCRdb lists one record per CDR3 protein. Of some 76,000 distinct CDR3 sequences listed, roughly 10% are singletons. This record belongs to a study of T-cell reconstitution after alpha-beta-depleted transplantation in children. Findings and limits, study-wide: Several hundred expanded graft clones reportedly were the source of alpha-beta T cells about two months after transplant. Where some patients showed high TCRbeta diversity at day 60, it came from recipient T cells and thymic progenitors that had survived. Newly generated T cells supplied most T-cell counts and diversity one year post-transplant.

The sequences come from PBMCs, collected before TCRalphabeta/CD19-depleted stem cell transplant. The receptor was derived from a boy aged 10-17 years with acute myeloid leukemia, due to receive a stem cell transplant. The rearrangement links TRBV6-5 to TRBJ1-1; D is uncertain. CDR3 loop: CASSYIGENTEAFF. The CDR3 coding sequence is TGTGCCAGCAGTTACATTGGGGAGAACACTGAAGCTTTCTTT.